This T cell receptor beta chain stems from a study of blood T cell repertoires in COVID-19. Study in general: From T cells, B-cell-depleted T cells, or PBMCs came the material, which was cDNA or gDNA.

The trim removed 7 bases at V and 6 bases at J, leaving 11 bases unmatched. This CDR3 comprises 15 residues. CDR1 is LNHDA and CDR2 is SQIVND in the germline V gene (reference sequence). The table came from immunoSEQ multiplex PCR; TCRdb's copy has only in-frame clones and leaves some out. The sample lists approximately 280,000 clones; 90% were seen once. The receptor was isolated from a woman in her 30s with COVID-19, enrolled during active disease. The chain links TRBV19 to TRBJ2-2; 7 bases are a match to TRBD1. The sequencing input was peripheral blood. Here the CDR3 DNA reads TGTGCCAGTACTAAGGGGGCGGTGTCTTCCGGGGAGCTGTTTTTT. Encoded protein: CASTKGAVSSGELFF.